Each of the 28 T cell receptor beta chains below was sequenced from the same sample in a study of T cells in Graves' hyperthyroidism and ophthalmopathy. RNA transcripts provided the source from which TCR beta CDR3 regions were amplified. HTBI primers were employed in a first-round RT-PCR of the TCR CDR3. Via MiXCR, TCRdb re-called the multiplex PCR reads, giving one row per CDR3 protein. The repertoire holds 270,000 or so distinct CDR3 sequences, with roughly 15% as singletons. Sequencing was performed on blood. The receptors derive from a woman between 50 and 59 years old with Graves' hyperthyroidism that later progressed to Graves' ophthalmopathy.

This clonotype was observed at least ten times. This chain links TRBV12-3 or TRBV12-4 with TRBJ2-1; maybe TRBD2 (6 bases). The CDR3 extends over 15 amino acids. The germline V and J ends were trimmed by 6 bases and 3 bases, with 15 bases remaining between them. The CDR3 is CASSRGTDRYNEQFF. The CDR3 bases are TGTGCCAGCAGCCGCGGGACGGACCGCTACAATGAGCAGTTCTTC.

This clonotype was seen ten or more times. V gene TRBV29-1 combines with J gene TRBJ1-1; 9 bases agree with TRBD1. Germline V CDR1 and CDR2: SQVTM, ANQGSEA. J lost 2 bases, V lost 7 bases, and 8 bases had no gene match. The CDR3 has 14 amino acids. The chain's CDR3 is CSGRDRVLNTEAFF. The CDR3 DNA reads as TGCAGCGGTCGGGACAGGGTTTTAAACACTGAAGCTTTCTTT.

This clonotype was seen many times. The chain uses TRBV11-3 and TRBJ2-3; 8 nucleotides line up with TRBD2. V shed 5 bases, J shed 4 bases, and the junction held 8 bases outside the gene matches. The germline V gene encodes CDR1 SGHNT and CDR2 YENEEA. The CDR3 is made up of 15 amino acids. CDR3 amino acids: CASSPGLALPDTQYF. The CDR3 DNA reads as TGTGCCAGCAGCCCCGGACTAGCACTTCCAGATACGCAGTATTTT.

Ten or more counts support this clonotype. V and J are TRBV20-1 and TRBJ2-3, with 8 bases lining up with TRBD2. Trimming removed 2 bases from V and 0 bases from J; junction bases left unmatched: 10. Germline CDR1 reads DFQATT; CDR2 reads SNEGSKA (reference sequence). This CDR3 contains 17 residues. The CDR3 bases are TGCAGTGCTAGACGTAGCGGGACTGTTACTAGCACAGATACGCAGTATTTT. Protein: CSARRSGTVTSTDTQYF.

This clonotype has only a few counts. This chain uses TRBV20-1 with TRBJ1-1; no clear D. Germline V gene data show CDR1 as DFQATT and CDR2 as SNEGSKA (reference sequence). Between the trimmed V and J ends, which lost 0 bases and 4 bases, there was a span of 15 bases. The CDR3 covers 15 residues. The CDR3 here is CSARDSGMRGTEAFF. DNA of the CDR3: TGCAGTGCTAGAGATAGCGGGATGCGGGGCACTGAAGCTTTCTTT.

Comment on this clonotype: A much larger clone differs from this one at a single base, so this may be a read error. This chain connects TRBV12-5 to TRBJ2-1; 8 positions match TRBD2. The CDR3 length is 15 residues. Germline V lookup: CDR1 LGHNT, CDR2 FRNRAP. For the CDR3, the DNA is TGTGCTAGTGGTACGAGGCTAGCGGGTAGGAATGGGCAGTTCTTC. It is translated as CASGTRLAGRNGQFF.

This clonotype was seen ten or more times. The junction differs from germline at one of its ends, possibly a read error. This rearrangement joins TRBV18 to TRBJ1-6, with D maybe TRBD1 (6 bases). Germline V gene data show CDR1 as KGHSH and CDR2 as LQKENI. CDR3 size: 14 residues. CDR3 amino acids: CASSPRTDNSPLHF. The CDR3 nucleotides are TGTGCCAGCTCCCCACGGACAGATAATTCACCCCTCCACTTT.

This clonotype was counted at least ten times. The genes are TRBV6-1 and TRBJ1-1; D is unclear. Germline loops: CDR1 MNHNS, CDR2 SASEGT. V was trimmed by 3 bases and J by 10 bases, leaving 18 bases between them. This CDR3 is 14 amino acids long. The CDR3 region is CASSETGPPGRAFF. CDR3 DNA sequence: TGTGCCAGCAGTGAGACCGGGCCCCCCGGCAGAGCTTTCTTT.

In its sample, this clonotype was seen a few times. A read error may explain this, as a much larger clone is one base away. The chain combines TRBV3-1 with TRBJ2-7, with 8 bases that match TRBD2. This CDR3 comprises 17 residues. With 0 bases clipped from V and 3 bases from J, the junction kept 10 bases outside the gene matches. Germline V gene sequence: CDR1 LGHDT, CDR2 YNNKEL (reference sequence). The CDR3 nucleotides read TGTGCCAGCAGCCAAGATAGAGCGGGAGATCCTTTCTACGAGCAGTACTTC. This translates into CASSQDRAGDPFYEQYF.

This clonotype was seen more than once but under ten times. The rearrangement links TRBV20-1 to TRBJ2-7, with D uncertain. Per germline, CDR1 DFQATT and CDR2 SNEGSKA (reference sequence). V lost 0 bases and J lost 0, with 24 bases in between. The CDR3 spans 19 residues. CDR3 sequence (DNA): TGCAGTGCTAGAGATCTTGGTAGTAGCCCCCGGTCTAGCTCCTACGAGCAGTACTTC. It is translated as CSARDLGSSPRSSSYEQYF.

This clonotype was counted many times. The chain has TRBV5-1 and TRBJ1-2; D possibly corresponds to TRBD1 (5 bases). Germline V CDR1 and CDR2: SGHRS, YFSETQ. The CDR3 is made up of 14 amino acids. With 4 bases removed from V and 4 bases from J, the gap between germline ends came to 14 bases. Here the CDR3 reads CASSASQGGYGYTF. The CDR3 coding sequence is TGCGCCAGCAGCGCCTCCCAGGGAGGCTATGGCTACACCTTC.

This clonotype was counted at least ten times. The genes are TRBV20-1 and TRBJ2-3; 8 bases match TRBD1. Losses at the gene ends were 6 bases for V and 5 bases for J; bases not matched to a gene: 10. CDR1 and CDR2 from the germline V gene are DFQATT and SNEGSKA (reference sequence). CDR3 length: 14 amino acids. In DNA, the CDR3 is TGCAGTGCCCCTCCTCGACAGGGGAGAGATACGCAGTATTTT. Amino acids: CSAPPRQGRDTQYF.

This clonotype was observed at least ten times. The CDR3 protein is CASSSGGMGNEQFF. Here the CDR3 DNA reads TGTGCCAGCAGTTCGGGCGGGATGGGCAATGAGCAGTTCTTC. The chain joins TRBV28 to TRBJ2-1, with D possibly being TRBD2 (6 bases). With 4 bases removed from V and 6 bases from J, the gap between germline ends came to 13 bases. From germline, CDR1 is MDHEN and CDR2 SYDVKM. The CDR3 spans 14 residues.

This clonotype was seen only a few times. This chain uses TRBV7-3 with TRBJ2-3; D is ambiguous. Trimming took off 5 bases at V and 0 bases at J, with 9 bases between the two ends. Germline-derived CDR1 and CDR2 are SGHTA and FQGTGA. The CDR3 contains 14 residues. The CDR3 reads CASSAVRSTDTQYF. The CDR3 bases are TGTGCCAGCAGCGCCGTCAGGAGCACAGATACGCAGTATTTT.

This clonotype was detected many times. The gene calls are TRBV9 and TRBJ2-5; D possibly uses TRBD1 or TRBD2 (6 bases each). Germline V gene lookup returns CDR1 SGDLS and CDR2 YYNGEE. The CDR3 is made up of 17 amino acids. V lost 1 base and J 5 bases, leaving 21 bases between the germline ends. For the CDR3, the DNA is TGTGCCAGCAGCGTAATGGGGGGCGGGAACCCCCGGGAGACCCAGTACTTC. This translates into CASSVMGGGNPRETQYF. Variable domain in full (rest from reference TRBV9 and TRBJ2-5): DSGVTQTPKHLITATGQRVTLRCSPRSGDLSVYWYQQSLDQGLQFLIQYYNGEERAKGNILERFSAQQFPDLHSELNLSSLELGDSALYFCASSVMGGGNPRETQYFGPGTRLLVL.

Comments on this clonotype: This may come from a read error, since a much larger clone is one base off. The J gene is TRBJ2-1, the V gene TRBV6-2 or TRBV6-3; 7 nucleotides match TRBD2. The germline V gene encodes CDR1 MNHEY and CDR2 SVGEGT. CDR3 length: 21 residues. The chain's CDR3 is CASSYSGNGRSTWSSYNEHFF. CDR3 nucleotide sequence: TGTGCCAGCAGTTACTCCGGGAACGGGAGGAGCACATGGAGCTCCTACAATGAGCATTTCTTC.

This clonotype was seen repeatedly, ten times or more. The chain combines TRBV20-1 with TRBJ1-1; D call uncertain. V lost 0 bases to trimming and J lost 0 bases, with 11 bases between them. Germline CDR1 reads DFQATT; CDR2 reads SNEGSKA (reference sequence). The CDR3 loop spans 15 amino acids. CDR3 protein: CSAREATNMNTEAFF. CDR3 coding DNA: TGCAGTGCTAGAGAGGCGACAAACATGAACACTGAAGCTTTCTTT.

The chain combines TRBV6-1 with TRBJ2-7; no definite D call. CDR3 length equals 11 residues. Trimming shortened V by 6 bases and J by 3 bases, and 6 bases separated the two germline ends. Germline CDR1 is MNHNS and CDR2 is SASEGT. This CDR3 is CASRSIYEQYF. The CDR3 nucleotides are TGTGCCAGCAGATCGATCTACGAGCAGTACTTC.

The chain is built from TRBV19 and TRBJ2-3; the match to TRBD2 covers 14 bases. The CDR3 totals 16 residues. The germline V gene encodes CDR1 LNHDA and CDR2 SQIVND (reference sequence). The junction had 2 bases not matched to a gene; V was cut back by 6 bases and J by 0 bases. The CDR3 sequence is CASRGLAGASTDTQYF. In DNA, the CDR3 is TGTGCCAGTAGGGGACTAGCGGGAGCCAGCACAGATACGCAGTATTTT.

With regard to this clonotype: A much larger clone sits a single nucleotide away, making a read error possible. V usage is TRBV2 and J usage is TRBJ1-1; 9 nucleotides line up with TRBD1. This CDR3 region has 14 residues. The germline V gene has CDR1 SNHLY and CDR2 FYNNEI. The junction had 3 bases not matched to a gene; V was cut back by 6 bases and J by 1 base. The CDR3 spells CASRKDRGNTEAFF. The CDR3 DNA is TGTGCCAGCAGGAAGGACAGGGGGAACACTGAAGCTTTCTTT.

The rearrangement uses TRBV6-1 and TRBJ1-3; a weak D match, TRBD1 (6 bases). The V and J ends lost 3 bases and 5 bases respectively, with 8 bases between them. The germline V gene encodes CDR1 MNHNS and CDR2 SASEGT. The CDR3 length is 13 residues. The CDR3, as DNA: TGTGCCAGCAGTGAGGGGGGGCGAAACACCATATATTTT. Encoded protein: CASSEGGRNTIYF.

Of note for this clonotype: Possible read error: a much larger clone is one base away. The genes are TRBV12-3 or TRBV12-4 and TRBJ1-2; 9 positions agree with TRBD1. The CDR3 runs 15 residues. The chain's CDR3 is CASSVPGQGDYGHTF. CDR3 nucleotides: TGTGCCAGCAGTGTCCCGGGACAGGGAGACTATGGCCACACCTTC.

This clonotype was detected ten times or more. The V and J genes are TRBV27 and TRBJ2-5; unclear D gene. Trimming took off 0 bases at V and 13 bases at J, with 18 bases between the two ends. The length of the CDR3 is 14 residues. Germline CDR1 reads MNHEY; CDR2 reads SMNVEV (reference sequence). The CDR3 sequence: CASSLSGQPWVTYF. The CDR3 nucleotides are TGTGCCAGCAGTTTATCCGGGCAACCATGGGTTACGTACTTC.

This chain connects TRBV6-1 to TRBJ1-5; a weak D match, TRBD1 (5 bases). Germline CDR1 MNHNS, CDR2 SASEGT. Trimming took off 0 bases at V and 2 bases at J, with 14 bases between the two ends. This CDR3 region has 17 residues. The CDR3 sequence is CASSEALAGRGNQPQHF. The CDR3, as DNA: TGTGCCAGCAGTGAAGCTCTTGCAGGGCGGGGCAATCAGCCCCAGCATTTT.

This clonotype was picked up a small number of times. The rearrangement links TRBV27 to TRBJ1-6; D gene ambiguous. The CDR3 sequence is 12 residues long. Germline V CDR1 and CDR2: MNHEY, SMNVEV (reference sequence). V shed 8 bases and J shed 2 bases, with 4 bases lying between them. The CDR3 sequence is CASGPYNSPLHF. The CDR3 region has the DNA TGTGCCAGCGGCCCCTATAATTCACCCCTCCACTTT.

Concerning this clonotype itself: This may come from a read error, since a much larger clone is one base off. This chain uses TRBV14 with TRBJ2-3; tentative D call: TRBD2 (5 bases). The V gene lost 0 bases and the J gene lost 8 bases, with 15 bases spanning the gap. Looked up from germline, CDR1 is SGHDN and CDR2 is FVKESK. This CDR3 has 15 amino acids. The CDR3 loop is CASSQDRPIRGTQYF. The CDR3 nucleotides are TGTGCCAGCAGCCAAGATAGGCCGATCCGGGGTACGCAGTATTTT.

This clonotype was recorded many times. The rearrangement joins TRBV28 to TRBJ1-4, with D possibly being TRBD1 (5 bases). Germline CDR1 reads MDHEN; CDR2 reads SYDVKM. Trimming took off 5 bases at V and 11 bases at J, with 12 bases between the two ends. The CDR3 contains 12 residues. This chain's CDR3 is CASSPPRQKLFF. In DNA, the CDR3 is TGTGCCAGCAGTCCCCCCCGACAGAAACTGTTTTTT.

The sample holds many counts of this clonotype. The rearrangement uses TRBV18 and TRBJ1-1; 9 nucleotides align to TRBD1. This CDR3 region has 15 residues. Germline values: CDR1 KGHSH, CDR2 LQKENI. J gave up 7 bases and V 2 bases, and 8 bases lay outside the gene matches. Here the CDR3 reads CASSPNGQGIFEAFF. CDR3 bases: TGTGCCAGCTCACCAAACGGACAGGGGATATTTGAAGCTTTCTTT.